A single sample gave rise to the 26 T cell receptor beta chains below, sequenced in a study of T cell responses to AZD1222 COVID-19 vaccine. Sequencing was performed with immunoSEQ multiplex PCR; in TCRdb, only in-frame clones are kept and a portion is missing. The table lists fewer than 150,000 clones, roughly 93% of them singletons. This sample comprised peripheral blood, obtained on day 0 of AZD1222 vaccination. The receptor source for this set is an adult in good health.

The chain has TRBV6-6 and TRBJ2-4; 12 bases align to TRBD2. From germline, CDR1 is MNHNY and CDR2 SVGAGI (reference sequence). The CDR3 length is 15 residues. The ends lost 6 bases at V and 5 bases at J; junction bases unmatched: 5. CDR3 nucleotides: TGTGCCAGCAGCTCATGGACTAGCGGGGAAAACATTCAGTACTTC. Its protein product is CASSSWTSGENIQYF.

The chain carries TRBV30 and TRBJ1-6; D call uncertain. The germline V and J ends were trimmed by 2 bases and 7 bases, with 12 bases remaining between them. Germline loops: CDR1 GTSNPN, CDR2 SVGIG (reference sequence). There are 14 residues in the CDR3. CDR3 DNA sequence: TGTGCCTGGAGTAGCTTAGTTACGAATTCACCCCTCCACTTT. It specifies CAWSSLVTNSPLHF. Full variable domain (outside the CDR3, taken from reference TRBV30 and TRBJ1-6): SQTIHQWPATLVQPVGSPLSLECTVEGTSNPNLYWYRQAAGRGLQLLFYSVGIGQISSEVPQNLSASRPQDRQFILSSKKLLLSDSGFYLCAWSSLVTNSPLHFGNGTRLTVT.

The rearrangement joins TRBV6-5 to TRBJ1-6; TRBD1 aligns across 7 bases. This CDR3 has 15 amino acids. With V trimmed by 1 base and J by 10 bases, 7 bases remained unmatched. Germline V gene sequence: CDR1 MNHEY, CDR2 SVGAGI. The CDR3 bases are TGTGCCAGCAGTTACTTAGGGACAGACGGCTCACCCCTCCACTTT. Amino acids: CASSYLGTDGSPLHF.

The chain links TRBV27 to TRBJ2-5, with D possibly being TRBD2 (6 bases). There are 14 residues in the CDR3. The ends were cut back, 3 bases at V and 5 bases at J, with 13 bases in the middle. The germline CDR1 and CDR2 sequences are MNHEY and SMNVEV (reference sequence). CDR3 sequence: CASSLAGSGETQYF. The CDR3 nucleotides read TGTGCCAGCAGTTTGGCCGGGAGTGGGGAGACCCAGTACTTC.

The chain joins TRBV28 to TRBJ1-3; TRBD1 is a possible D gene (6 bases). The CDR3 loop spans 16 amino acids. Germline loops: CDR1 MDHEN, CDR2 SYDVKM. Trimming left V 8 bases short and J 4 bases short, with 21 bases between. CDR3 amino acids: CASAAGAARVGNTIYF. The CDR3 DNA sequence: TGTGCCAGCGCAGCAGGGGCCGCACGCGTCGGAAACACCATATATTTT.

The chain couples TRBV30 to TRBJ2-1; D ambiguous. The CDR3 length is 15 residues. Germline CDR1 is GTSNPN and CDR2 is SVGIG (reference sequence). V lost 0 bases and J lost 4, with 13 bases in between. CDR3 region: CAWSVLGLEYNEQFF. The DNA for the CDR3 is TGTGCCTGGAGTGTACTGGGTCTTGAGTACAATGAGCAGTTCTTC.

CDR3 coding DNA: TGCGCCAGCAGCCAAAACGGTCCGACAGGGCCAAATTCACCCCTCCACTTT. It yields the protein CASSQNGPTGPNSPLHF. The genes are TRBV4-1 and TRBJ1-6, with TRBD1 matching over 7 bases. The ends lost 2 bases at V and 7 bases at J; junction bases unmatched: 11. This CDR3 contains 17 residues. In germline, CDR1 is MGHRA, CDR2 YSYEKL.

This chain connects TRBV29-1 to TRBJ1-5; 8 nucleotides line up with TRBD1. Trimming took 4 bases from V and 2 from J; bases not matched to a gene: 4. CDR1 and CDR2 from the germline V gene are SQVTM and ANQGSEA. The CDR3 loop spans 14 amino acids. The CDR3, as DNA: TGCAGCGTTGTGTTGGGACAGGGCAATCAGCCCCAGCATTTT. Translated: CSVVLGQGNQPQHF.

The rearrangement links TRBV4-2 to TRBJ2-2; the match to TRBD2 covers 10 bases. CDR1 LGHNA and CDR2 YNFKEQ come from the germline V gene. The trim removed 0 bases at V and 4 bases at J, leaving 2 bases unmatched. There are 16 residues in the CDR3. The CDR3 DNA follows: TGTGCCAGCAGCCAAGAAGCGGGAGGGACCACCGGGGAGCTGTTTTTT. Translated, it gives CASSQEAGGTTGELFF.

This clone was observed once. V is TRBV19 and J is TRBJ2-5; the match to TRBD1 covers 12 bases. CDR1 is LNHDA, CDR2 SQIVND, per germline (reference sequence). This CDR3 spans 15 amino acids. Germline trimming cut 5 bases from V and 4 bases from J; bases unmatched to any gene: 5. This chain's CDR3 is CASSPRDRGLETQYF. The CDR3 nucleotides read TGTGCCAGTAGTCCTCGGGACAGGGGGCTAGAGACCCAGTACTTC.

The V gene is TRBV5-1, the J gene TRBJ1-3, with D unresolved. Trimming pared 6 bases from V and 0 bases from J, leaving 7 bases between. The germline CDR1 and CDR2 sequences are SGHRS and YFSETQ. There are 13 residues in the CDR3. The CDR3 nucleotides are TGCGCCAGCAAGGAGAGCTCTGGAAACACCATATATTTT. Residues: CASKESSGNTIYF.

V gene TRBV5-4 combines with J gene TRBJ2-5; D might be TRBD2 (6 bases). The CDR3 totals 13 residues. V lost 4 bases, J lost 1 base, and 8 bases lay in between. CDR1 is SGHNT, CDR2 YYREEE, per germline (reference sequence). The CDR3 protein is CASSQRVQETQYF. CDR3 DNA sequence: TGTGCCAGCAGCCAGCGGGTCCAAGAGACCCAGTACTTC.

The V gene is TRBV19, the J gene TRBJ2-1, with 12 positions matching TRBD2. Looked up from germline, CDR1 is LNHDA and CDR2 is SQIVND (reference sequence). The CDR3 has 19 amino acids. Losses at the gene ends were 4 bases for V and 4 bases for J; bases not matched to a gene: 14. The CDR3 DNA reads TGTGCCAGTAGTAAAGCGGCTAGCGGGAGGGGGACTCAATACAATGAGCAGTTCTTC. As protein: CASSKAASGRGTQYNEQFF.

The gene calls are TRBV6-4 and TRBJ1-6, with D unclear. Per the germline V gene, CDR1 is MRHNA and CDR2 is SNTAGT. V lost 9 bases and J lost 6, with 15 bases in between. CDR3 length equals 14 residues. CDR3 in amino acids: CASLDGFINSPLHF. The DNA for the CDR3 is TGTGCCAGTTTAGACGGATTCATTAATTCACCCCTCCACTTT.

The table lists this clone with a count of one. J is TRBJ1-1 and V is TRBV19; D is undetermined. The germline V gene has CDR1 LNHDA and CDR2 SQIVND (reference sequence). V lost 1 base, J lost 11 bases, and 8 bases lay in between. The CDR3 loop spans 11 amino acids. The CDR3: CASSIATRAFF. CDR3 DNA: TGTGCCAGTAGTATAGCCACAAGGGCTTTCTTT.

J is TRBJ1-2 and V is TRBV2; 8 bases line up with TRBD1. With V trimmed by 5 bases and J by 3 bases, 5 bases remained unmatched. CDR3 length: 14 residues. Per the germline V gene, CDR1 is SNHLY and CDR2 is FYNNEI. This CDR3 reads CASSLTGEYYGYTF. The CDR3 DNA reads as TGTGCCAGCAGTTTGACAGGGGAATACTATGGCTACACCTTC.

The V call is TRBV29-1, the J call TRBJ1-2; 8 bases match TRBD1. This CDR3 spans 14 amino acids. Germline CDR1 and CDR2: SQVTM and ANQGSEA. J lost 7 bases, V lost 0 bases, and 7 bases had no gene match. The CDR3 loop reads CSVEDRTGYSGYTF. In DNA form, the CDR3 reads TGCAGCGTTGAAGATCGGACAGGGTACAGTGGCTACACCTTC.

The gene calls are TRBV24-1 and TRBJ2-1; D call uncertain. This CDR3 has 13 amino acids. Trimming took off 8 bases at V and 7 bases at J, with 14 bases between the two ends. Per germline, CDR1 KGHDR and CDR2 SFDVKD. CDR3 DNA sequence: TGTGCCACCACAGGCTCCAACCGTAATGAGCAGTTCTTC. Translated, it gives CATTGSNRNEQFF.

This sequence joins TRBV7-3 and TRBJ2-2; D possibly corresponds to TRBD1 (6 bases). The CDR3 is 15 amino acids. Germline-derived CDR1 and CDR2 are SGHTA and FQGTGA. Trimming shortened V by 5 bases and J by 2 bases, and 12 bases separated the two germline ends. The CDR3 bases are TGTGCCAGCAGCCCGGGACACTCAAACACCGGGGAGCTGTTTTTT. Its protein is CASSPGHSNTGELFF.

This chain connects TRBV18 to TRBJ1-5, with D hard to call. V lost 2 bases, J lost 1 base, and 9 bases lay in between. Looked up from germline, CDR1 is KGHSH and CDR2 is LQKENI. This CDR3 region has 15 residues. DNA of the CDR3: TGTGCCAGCTCACCAATATGGGCGAGCAATCAGCCCCAGCATTTT. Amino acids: CASSPIWASNQPQHF.

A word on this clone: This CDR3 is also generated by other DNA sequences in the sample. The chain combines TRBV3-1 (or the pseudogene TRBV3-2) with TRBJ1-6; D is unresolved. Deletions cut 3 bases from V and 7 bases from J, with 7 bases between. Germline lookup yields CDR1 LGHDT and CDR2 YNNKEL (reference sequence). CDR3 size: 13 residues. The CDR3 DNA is TGTGCCAGCAGCCAGGACCTAAATTCACCCCTCCACTTT. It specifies CASSQDLNSPLHF.

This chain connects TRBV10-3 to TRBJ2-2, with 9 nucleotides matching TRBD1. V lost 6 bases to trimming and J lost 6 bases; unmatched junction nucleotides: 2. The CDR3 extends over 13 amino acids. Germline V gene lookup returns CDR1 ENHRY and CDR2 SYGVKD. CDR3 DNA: TGTGCCATCAGGGGACAGGGAGCCGGGGAGCTGTTTTTT. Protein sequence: CAIRGQGAGELFF.

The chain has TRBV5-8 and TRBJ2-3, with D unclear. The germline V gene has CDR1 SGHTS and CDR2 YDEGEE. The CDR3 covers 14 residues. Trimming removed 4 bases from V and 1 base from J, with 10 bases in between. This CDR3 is CASSPVRGTDTQYF. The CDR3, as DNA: TGTGCCAGCAGCCCGGTTAGAGGCACAGATACGCAGTATTTT.

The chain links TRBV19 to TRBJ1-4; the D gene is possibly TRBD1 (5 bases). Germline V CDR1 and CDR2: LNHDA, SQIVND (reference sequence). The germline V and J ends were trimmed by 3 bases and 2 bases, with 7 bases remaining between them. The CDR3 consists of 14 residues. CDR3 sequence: CASSMGLTNEKLFF. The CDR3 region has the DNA TGTGCCAGTAGTATGGGGCTGACTAATGAAAAACTGTTTTTT. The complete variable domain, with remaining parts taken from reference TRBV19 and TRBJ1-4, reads DGGITQSPKYLFRKEGQNVTLSCEQNLNHDAMYWYRQDPGQGLRLIYYSQIVNDFQKGDIAEGYSVSREKKESFPLTVTSAQKNPTAFYLCASSMGLTNEKLFFGSGTQLSVL.

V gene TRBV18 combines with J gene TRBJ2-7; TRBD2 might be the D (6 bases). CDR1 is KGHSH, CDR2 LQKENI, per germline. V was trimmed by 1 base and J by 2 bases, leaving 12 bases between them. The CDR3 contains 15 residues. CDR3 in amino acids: CASSPRRERTYEQYF. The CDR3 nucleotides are TGTGCCAGCTCACCACGACGGGAGAGGACCTACGAGCAGTACTTC. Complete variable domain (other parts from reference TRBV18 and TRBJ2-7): NAGVMQNPRHLVRRRGQEARLRCSPMKGHSHVYWYRQLPEEGLKFMVYLQKENIIDESGMPKERFSAEFPKEGPSILRIQQVVRGDSAAYFCASSPRRERTYEQYFGPGTRLTVT.

The CDR3 loop is CASMRGGRIDTQYF. Written as DNA, the CDR3 is TGTGCCAGCATGAGGGGCGGGAGGATAGATACGCAGTATTTT. This chain connects TRBV28 to TRBJ2-3; 8 nucleotides match TRBD2. After removal of 7 bases from V and 5 bases from J, the junction contained 8 bases not matched to a gene. The length of the CDR3 is 14 residues. CDR1 and CDR2 from the germline V gene are MDHEN and SYDVKM.